These T cell receptor beta chains were read from a single sample in a study of blood T cell repertoires in COVID-19. TCRdb's table, derived via immunoSEQ multiplex PCR, lists solely in-frame clones and lacks some. The table lists under 150,000 clones, about nine tenths of them singletons, with under 4.5% in the top ten. What was sequenced was peripheral blood. The receptors derive from a man aged 50 to 59 with active COVID-19. CDR3s include the opening cysteine and the closing phenylalanine or tryptophan. Fields, in order: clone size, D gene, V gene, J gene, CDR3 protein, CDR3 DNA. D genes are given only for firm matches. Clone size is given for some rows only: seen once, a few or many times, or a class if the clone is expanded.

clone size: NA
D gene: TRBD2
V gene: TRBV2
J gene: TRBJ2-3
CDR3 protein: CASSEGTSGRDGDTQYF
CDR3 DNA: TGTGCCAGCAGTGAGGGGACTAGCGGGAGGGACGGGGATACGCAGTATTTT

clone size: NA
D gene: TRBD1
V gene: TRBV5-4
J gene: TRBJ2-1
CDR3 protein: CASSSKTGGNNEQFF
CDR3 DNA: TGTGCCAGCAGCTCGAAGACAGGGGGGAACAATGAGCAGTTCTTC

clone size: NA
D gene: NA
V gene: TRBV7-9
J gene: TRBJ2-6
CDR3 protein: CASSASSGVGANVLTF
CDR3 DNA: TGTGCCAGCAGCGCCAGTTCAGGGGTTGGGGCCAACGTCCTGACTTTC

clone size: NA
D gene: TRBD2
V gene: TRBV5-8
J gene: TRBJ2-3
CDR3 protein: CASNPLAGAADTQYF
CDR3 DNA: TGTGCCAGCAACCCCTTAGCGGGAGCGGCAGATACGCAGTATTTT

clone size: NA
D gene: TRBD2
V gene: TRBV19
J gene: TRBJ2-1
CDR3 protein: CASSIDMAGGPHEQFF
CDR3 DNA: TGTGCCAGTAGTATAGATATGGCGGGGGGGCCCCATGAGCAGTTCTTC

clone size: NA
D gene: NA
V gene: TRBV7-2
J gene: TRBJ1-4
CDR3 protein: CASSLSGTLNEKLFF
CDR3 DNA: TGTGCCAGCAGCTTAAGTGGGACACTGAATGAAAAACTGTTTTTT

clone size: NA
D gene: TRBD1
V gene: TRBV27
J gene: TRBJ1-6
CDR3 protein: CASSHRPGQAPYSPLHF
CDR3 DNA: TGTGCCAGCAGTCATCGACCCGGACAGGCCCCCTATTCACCCCTCCACTTT

clone size: NA
D gene: NA
V gene: TRBV5-5
J gene: TRBJ1-5
CDR3 protein: CASSLVPNLQGRNQPQHF
CDR3 DNA: TGTGCCAGCAGCTTGGTCCCGAATTTACAGGGACGTAATCAGCCCCAGCATTTT

clone size: few
D gene: TRBD1
V gene: TRBV3-1/TRBV3-2
J gene: TRBJ2-1
CDR3 protein: CASSQGQGVYNEQFF
CDR3 DNA: TGTGCCAGCAGCCAAGGACAGGGAGTCTACAATGAGCAGTTCTTC

clone size: NA
D gene: TRBD2
V gene: TRBV9
J gene: TRBJ2-3
CDR3 protein: CASSSRGGNTDTQYF
CDR3 DNA: TGTGCCAGCAGCTCACGCGGGGGGAACACAGATACGCAGTATTTT

clone size: NA
D gene: TRBD2
V gene: TRBV5-5
J gene: TRBJ2-1
CDR3 protein: CASSLEATSGGVYNEQFF
CDR3 DNA: TGTGCCAGCAGCTTGGAAGCGACTAGCGGGGGGGTCTACAATGAGCAGTTCTTC

clone size: NA
D gene: NA
V gene: TRBV21-1
J gene: TRBJ2-1
CDR3 protein: CASATVQGYVGNEQFF
CDR3 DNA: TGTGCCAGCGCTACGGTCCAGGGGTATGTAGGCAATGAGCAGTTCTTC

clone size: once
D gene: NA
V gene: TRBV6-5
J gene: TRBJ1-1
CDR3 protein: CASSPSSTEAFF
CDR3 DNA: TGTGCCAGCAGCCCAAGTAGCACTGAAGCTTTCTTT

clone size: NA
D gene: TRBD1
V gene: TRBV19
J gene: TRBJ1-2
CDR3 protein: CASSVDRGGYTF
CDR3 DNA: TGTGCCAGTAGTGTGGACAGGGGTGGCTACACCTTC

clone size: NA
D gene: NA
V gene: TRBV6-5
J gene: TRBJ2-5
CDR3 protein: CASSFGQLGETQYF
CDR3 DNA: TGTGCCAGCAGTTTCGGACAGCTCGGGGAGACCCAGTACTTC

clone size: once
D gene: NA
V gene: TRBV6-1
J gene: TRBJ1-4
CDR3 protein: CASSEILQGDEKLFF
CDR3 DNA: TGTGCCAGCAGTGAAATCTTGCAGGGTGATGAAAAACTGTTTTTT

clone size: NA
D gene: TRBD2
V gene: TRBV2
J gene: TRBJ2-1
CDR3 protein: CARSGTSDREQFF
CDR3 DNA: TGTGCCAGGTCCGGGACTAGCGATCGTGAGCAGTTCTTC

clone size: NA
D gene: TRBD2
V gene: TRBV6-5
J gene: TRBJ2-2
CDR3 protein: CASRGLGNTGELFF
CDR3 DNA: TGTGCCAGCAGGGGACTAGGGAACACCGGGGAGCTGTTTTTT

clone size: NA
D gene: NA
V gene: TRBV2
J gene: TRBJ1-5
CDR3 protein: CASSDQGYSNQPQHF
CDR3 DNA: TGTGCCAGCAGTGATCAGGGTTATAGCAATCAGCCCCAGCATTTT

clone size: NA
D gene: NA
V gene: TRBV7-9
J gene: TRBJ1-2
CDR3 protein: CASSPGIPGLIRLGYTF
CDR3 DNA: TGTGCCAGCAGCCCCGGGATCCCGGGACTTATACGCCTTGGCTACACCTTC

clone size: NA
D gene: TRBD2
V gene: TRBV11-3
J gene: TRBJ2-4
CDR3 protein: CASSLVTSGPQNIQYF
CDR3 DNA: TGTGCCAGCAGCTTAGTTACTAGCGGGCCGCAAAACATTCAGTACTTC

clone size: NA
D gene: NA
V gene: TRBV11-2
J gene: TRBJ1-2
CDR3 protein: CASSLLTSVGGYTF
CDR3 DNA: TGTGCCAGCAGCTTACTGACATCGGTCGGTGGCTACACCTTC

clone size: once
D gene: NA
V gene: TRBV9
J gene: TRBJ1-2
CDR3 protein: CASSRLGANYGYTF
CDR3 DNA: TGTGCCAGCAGCCGCCTCGGAGCTAACTATGGCTACACCTTC

clone size: NA
D gene: NA
V gene: TRBV24-1
J gene: TRBJ1-4
CDR3 protein: CATSDPTETKLFF
CDR3 DNA: TGTGCCACCAGTGATCCGACAGAGACGAAACTGTTTTTT

clone size: NA
D gene: NA
V gene: TRBV4-1
J gene: TRBJ2-3
CDR3 protein: CASSQGQRPDTQYF
CDR3 DNA: TGCGCCAGCAGCCAAGGGCAGCGCCCAGATACGCAGTATTTT

clone size: NA
D gene: NA
V gene: TRBV7-2
J gene: TRBJ2-3
CDR3 protein: CASSFFGLSTDTQFF
CDR3 DNA: TGTGCCAGCAGCTTTTTTGGGCTGAGCACAGATACGCAGTTTTTT

clone size: NA
D gene: NA
V gene: TRBV3-1/TRBV3-2
J gene: TRBJ1-2
CDR3 protein: CASSPPRADYGYTF
CDR3 DNA: TGTGCCAGCAGCCCTCCTAGAGCGGACTATGGCTACACCTTC

clone size: NA
D gene: TRBD1
V gene: TRBV4-1
J gene: TRBJ2-1
CDR3 protein: CASSQAQGALSNEQFF
CDR3 DNA: TGCGCCAGCAGCCAAGCTCAGGGGGCGTTATCGAATGAGCAGTTCTTC

clone size: NA
D gene: NA
V gene: TRBV9
J gene: TRBJ1-2
CDR3 protein: CASSVVEAAGYTF
CDR3 DNA: TGTGCCAGCAGCGTAGTCGAGGCGGCTGGCTACACCTTC

clone size: once
D gene: NA
V gene: TRBV21-1
J gene: TRBJ2-1
CDR3 protein: CASSTARRGSYNEQFF
CDR3 DNA: TGTGCCAGCAGCACCGCCAGGAGGGGCTCCTACAATGAGCAGTTCTTC

clone size: NA
D gene: TRBD1
V gene: TRBV27
J gene: TRBJ2-7
CDR3 protein: CASSYQAGGNEQYF
CDR3 DNA: TGTGCCAGCAGTTACCAAGCAGGGGGCAACGAGCAGTACTTC

clone size: NA
D gene: NA
V gene: TRBV5-1
J gene: TRBJ2-5
CDR3 protein: CASSSPSEEGETQYF
CDR3 DNA: TGCGCCAGCAGCTCCCCCTCGGAGGAGGGGGAGACCCAGTACTTC

clone size: NA
D gene: TRBD2
V gene: TRBV19
J gene: TRBJ2-7
CDR3 protein: CASSLGTSGTYEQYF
CDR3 DNA: TGTGCCAGTAGTTTGGGGACTAGCGGGACCTACGAGCAGTACTTC

clone size: NA
D gene: TRBD2
V gene: TRBV7-2
J gene: TRBJ2-5
CDR3 protein: CASSTSVLAGETQYF
CDR3 DNA: TGTGCCAGCAGCACGTCGGTACTAGCGGGGGAGACCCAGTACTTC

clone size: NA
D gene: TRBD1
V gene: TRBV6-1
J gene: TRBJ1-1
CDR3 protein: CASSERATGTVNTEAFF
CDR3 DNA: TGTGCCAGCAGTGAGAGGGCGACCGGGACAGTGAACACTGAAGCTTTCTTT

clone size: NA
D gene: TRBD2
V gene: TRBV19
J gene: TRBJ2-5
CDR3 protein: CASSLASGTSETQYF
CDR3 DNA: TGTGCCAGTAGTCTGGCTAGCGGAACTTCGGAGACCCAGTACTTC

clone size: NA
D gene: NA
V gene: TRBV19
J gene: TRBJ1-1
CDR3 protein: CASSIPAATRGTEAFF
CDR3 DNA: TGTGCCAGTAGTATCCCGGCAGCGACGCGTGGCACTGAAGCTTTCTTT

clone size: NA
D gene: NA
V gene: TRBV6-6
J gene: TRBJ2-3
CDR3 protein: CASSNEGLPSDTQYF
CDR3 DNA: TGTGCCAGCAGCAACGAGGGCCTTCCTTCCGATACGCAGTATTTT

clone size: NA
D gene: TRBD1
V gene: TRBV4-1
J gene: TRBJ2-7
CDR3 protein: CASSHAGTGLYEQYF
CDR3 DNA: TGCGCCAGCAGCCATGCAGGGACAGGGTTGTACGAGCAGTACTTC

clone size: NA
D gene: NA
V gene: TRBV4-1
J gene: TRBJ1-5
CDR3 protein: CASSQDWGGRQPQHF
CDR3 DNA: TGCGCCAGCAGCCAAGATTGGGGGGGGAGACAGCCCCAGCATTTT

clone size: NA
D gene: NA
V gene: TRBV30
J gene: TRBJ2-1
CDR3 protein: CAWSVSENPFF
CDR3 DNA: TGTGCCTGGAGTGTATCGGAGAACCCGTTCTTC

clone size: NA
D gene: TRBD1
V gene: TRBV19
J gene: TRBJ1-3
CDR3 protein: CASSKNKDRGGGNTIYF
CDR3 DNA: TGTGCCAGTAGTAAAAATAAGGACAGGGGGGGAGGAAACACCATATATTTT

clone size: once
D gene: TRBD2
V gene: TRBV10-3
J gene: TRBJ2-1
CDR3 protein: CAIRVSGSPHTEQFF
CDR3 DNA: TGTGCCATCAGGGTTAGCGGGAGCCCCCATACTGAGCAGTTCTTC

clone size: NA
D gene: NA
V gene: TRBV14
J gene: TRBJ2-3
CDR3 protein: CASSQAYTDTQYF
CDR3 DNA: TGTGCCAGCAGCCAAGCCTACACAGATACGCAGTATTTT

clone size: NA
D gene: TRBD2
V gene: TRBV7-2
J gene: TRBJ2-3
CDR3 protein: CASSHGGVADTQYF
CDR3 DNA: TGTGCCAGCAGCCACGGGGGGGTCGCAGATACGCAGTATTTT

clone size: NA
D gene: NA
V gene: TRBV18
J gene: TRBJ2-2
CDR3 protein: CASSRRAGELFF
CDR3 DNA: TGTGCCAGCTCACGGAGGGCCGGGGAGCTGTTTTTT

clone size: NA
D gene: TRBD1
V gene: TRBV27
J gene: TRBJ2-7
CDR3 protein: CASSFSTGSVGEQYF
CDR3 DNA: TGTGCCAGCAGTTTCTCGACAGGGAGTGTCGGCGAGCAGTACTTC

clone size: NA
D gene: NA
V gene: TRBV12-3/TRBV12-4
J gene: TRBJ2-2
CDR3 protein: CASRFSGGELFF
CDR3 DNA: TGTGCCAGCAGATTCAGTGGCGGGGAGCTGTTTTTT

clone size: NA
D gene: NA
V gene: TRBV14
J gene: TRBJ1-2
CDR3 protein: CASSGRQDWGYTF
CDR3 DNA: TGTGCCAGCAGCGGGCGACAGGATTGGGGCTACACCTTC

clone size: NA
D gene: TRBD1
V gene: TRBV5-1
J gene: TRBJ2-1
CDR3 protein: CASSSIGTGARNEQFF
CDR3 DNA: TGCGCCAGCAGCTCAATTGGGACAGGGGCACGGAATGAGCAGTTCTTC

clone size: NA
D gene: NA
V gene: TRBV2
J gene: TRBJ1-5
CDR3 protein: CASSGIGGVGAGQPQHF
CDR3 DNA: TGTGCCAGCAGTGGAATTGGGGGGGTCGGAGCAGGTCAGCCCCAGCATTTT

clone size: NA
D gene: NA
V gene: TRBV6-5
J gene: TRBJ1-4
CDR3 protein: CASSSVGEKLFF
CDR3 DNA: TGTGCCAGCAGCAGCGTCGGGGAAAAACTGTTTTTT

clone size: NA
D gene: NA
V gene: TRBV28
J gene: TRBJ1-5
CDR3 protein: CASSATTGNQPQHF
CDR3 DNA: TGTGCCAGCAGTGCTACAACAGGGAATCAGCCCCAGCATTTT

clone size: NA
D gene: NA
V gene: TRBV14
J gene: TRBJ1-5
CDR3 protein: CASSQDPPGDRNSFCNQPQHF
CDR3 DNA: TGTGCCAGCAGCCAAGACCCCCCCGGCGACAGAAACAGCTTTTGCAATCAGCCCCAGCATTTT

clone size: NA
D gene: NA
V gene: TRBV2
J gene: TRBJ2-3
CDR3 protein: CASSAGGGPTDTQYF
CDR3 DNA: TGTGCCAGCAGTGCTGGCGGGGGCCCCACAGATACGCAGTATTTT

clone size: NA
D gene: NA
V gene: TRBV13
J gene: TRBJ2-4
CDR3 protein: CASSFFHREGNIQYF
CDR3 DNA: TGTGCCAGCAGCTTCTTCCACAGGGAAGGCAACATTCAGTACTTC

clone size: NA
D gene: TRBD1
V gene: TRBV2
J gene: TRBJ2-7
CDR3 protein: CASSLDRGGSYEQYF
CDR3 DNA: TGTGCCAGCAGCCTAGACAGGGGAGGATCCTACGAGCAGTACTTC